These 2 T cell receptor beta chains share one sample of origin, sequenced in a study of T cells in Graves' hyperthyroidism and ophthalmopathy. RNA transcripts gave rise to amplified TCR beta CDR3 regions. Initially, a first-round RT-PCR of the TCR CDR3 employed the HTBI primer set. TCRdb processed the multiplex PCR reads anew with MiXCR; each CDR3 protein has one entry. The table records over 350,000 distinct CDR3 sequences, over 12% of them present only once. Sequencing used blood. The receptors were sampled from a middle-aged man with Graves' ophthalmopathy.

The chain uses TRBV24-1 and TRBJ2-1; D perhaps matches TRBD1 (6 bases). The germline V gene has CDR1 KGHDR and CDR2 SFDVKD. The CDR3 has 15 residues. V shed 5 bases and J shed 0 bases, with 10 bases lying between them. CDR3 residues: CATSATGSSYNEQFF. As DNA, the CDR3 is TGTGCCACCAGTGCTACAGGGAGCTCCTACAATGAGCAGTTCTTC.

This clonotype came up many times. This sequence joins TRBV9 and TRBJ2-7; D could derive from TRBD1 or TRBD2 (5 bases each). The CDR3 has 14 residues. Germline CDR1 reads SGDLS; CDR2 reads YYNGEE. V lost 1 base and J 4 bases, leaving 12 bases between the germline ends. The DNA for the CDR3 is TGTGCCAGCAGCGTATCATCAGGGACGTACGAGCAGTACTTC. Protein product: CASSVSSGTYEQYF.